These T cell receptor beta chains were read from a single sample in a study of blood T cell repertoires in COVID-19. The protocol was immunoSEQ multiplex PCR, while the TCRdb copy is restricted to in-frame clones and leaves out a portion. The repertoire has 250,000 to 300,000 clones, around 90% of them found once; the top ten carry approximately 1%. Sequencing was carried out using PBMCs or T cells enriched from blood (not recorded which). The receptors here all came from a woman aged 25-40 years who had recovered from COVID-19. The CDR3 runs from the conserved cysteine through the conserved F or W. Fields, in order: D gene, V gene, J gene, CDR3 protein, CDR3 DNA. A D gene is named only where the DNA matches it firmly.

>TRBD1|TRBV19|TRBJ1-2
CASSTALNAQGRGYTF
TGTGCCAGTAGTACGGCATTAAACGCACAGGGGAGAGGCTACACCTTC
>TRBD1|TRBV19|TRBJ1-2
CASRNPRDRDYGYTF
TGTGCCAGTAGGAACCCACGGGACAGAGACTATGGCTACACCTTC
>TRBD1|TRBV27|TRBJ1-2
CASSLVPDRVYGYTF
TGTGCCAGCAGTTTAGTCCCCGACAGGGTCTATGGCTACACCTTC
>TRBD2|TRBV5-1|TRBJ2-5
CASSFSGGPGQETQYF
TGCGCCAGCAGCTTTAGCGGGGGGCCCGGCCAAGAGACCCAGTACTTC
>.|TRBV7-9|TRBJ1-2
CASSQYTGGVPYGYTF
TGTGCCAGCAGCCAATACACGGGGGGAGTACCCTATGGCTACACCTTC
>.|TRBV6-5|TRBJ2-7
CASSYKGAYEQYF
TGTGCCAGCAGTTACAAAGGAGCCTACGAGCAGTACTTC
>TRBD1|TRBV9|TRBJ1-1
CASSLDRVRLPLIF
TGTGCCAGCAGCCTCGACAGGGTTCGTTTACCGCTTATATTT
>TRBD1|TRBV28|TRBJ2-7
CASRLTGKTYEQYF
TGTGCCAGCAGACTGACAGGGAAAACCTACGAGCAGTACTTC
>TRBD1|TRBV7-9|TRBJ2-7
CASSLTNRDSEYF
TGTGCCAGCAGCCTAACTAACCGGGACAGTGAGTACTTC
>.|TRBV24-1|TRBJ2-7
CATSDGYEQYF
TGTGCCACCAGTGACGGCTACGAGCAGTACTTC
>.|TRBV9|TRBJ1-6
CASSVDSGYGSPLHF
TGTGCCAGCAGCGTAGATTCAGGGTATGGTTCACCCCTCCACTTT
>TRBD2|TRBV5-1|TRBJ2-1
CASSLDSGKYNEQFF
TGCGCCAGCAGCTTGGATAGCGGGAAGTACAATGAGCAGTTCTTC
>.|TRBV4-1|TRBJ1-3
CASSQGAGQGNTIYF
TGCGCCAGCAGCCAAGGGGCAGGGCAGGGAAACACCATATATTTT
>TRBD1|TRBV5-1|TRBJ1-2
CASSRIQGAGYGYTF
TGCGCCAGCAGCCGTATCCAGGGGGCCGGCTATGGCTACACCTTC
>TRBD2|TRBV6-1|TRBJ2-1
CASSGLAGDNYNEQFF
TGTGCCAGCAGTGGACTAGCGGGAGATAACTACAATGAGCAGTTCTTC
>.|TRBV27|TRBJ2-1
CASSFGRVDNEQFF
TGTGCCAGCAGTTTTGGGCGGGTTGACAATGAGCAGTTCTTC
>.|TRBV9|TRBJ1-2
CASSVGGDNYGYTF
TGTGCCAGCAGCGTCGGGGGGGATAACTATGGCTACACCTTC
>.|TRBV4-3|TRBJ1-6
CASSQDDADSPLHF
TGCGCCAGCAGCCAAGATGATGCGGATTCACCCCTCCACTTT
>TRBD2|TRBV18|TRBJ2-7
CASSPLAGGLHEQYF
TGTGCCAGCTCACCACTAGCGGGGGGTTTACACGAGCAGTACTTC
>.|TRBV5-4|TRBJ1-1
CASSLGLPKRTEAFF
TGTGCCAGCAGCTTGGGTTTGCCGAAGCGGACTGAAGCTTTCTTT
>.|TRBV6-1|TRBJ1-2
CASSEDMRGYGYTF
TGTGCCAGCAGTGAAGACATGAGGGGGTATGGCTACACCTTC
>TRBD1|TRBV28|TRBJ1-6
CASSSATGDRDRSPLHF
TGTGCCAGCAGTTCAGCGACCGGGGACAGGGACCGATCACCCCTCCACTTT
>.|TRBV11-3|TRBJ1-4
CASSLYTATNSEKLFF
TGTGCCAGCAGCTTATACACAGCTACGAATTCTGAAAAACTGTTTTTT
>.|TRBV4-1|TRBJ1-1
CASSQDWATDAEAFF
TGCGCCAGCAGCCAAGATTGGGCCACCGACGCTGAAGCTTTCTTT
>TRBD2|TRBV7-9|TRBJ2-7
CASSPRLAGAYEQYF
TGTGCCAGCAGCCCCCGGCTAGCGGGAGCCTACGAGCAGTACTTC
>.|TRBV5-6|TRBJ2-3
CASSSPVDTQYF
TGTGCCAGCAGCTCCCCCGTCGATACGCAGTATTTT
>TRBD1|TRBV5-6|TRBJ1-1
CASSSQGALNTEAFF
TGTGCCAGCAGCTCGCAGGGGGCGTTGAACACTGAAGCTTTCTTT